This TCR beta chain is from a study of blood T cell repertoires in COVID-19. Repertoires were generated with immunoSEQ multiplex PCR, while TCRdb's copy carries only in-frame clones and drops some. The sample includes 350,000 to 400,000 clones, 80% to 90% of them seen just once. CDR3 length equals 14 residues. The germline CDR1 and CDR2 sequences are LGHDT and YNNKEL (reference sequence). The V and J ends lost 2 bases and 4 bases respectively, with 11 bases between them. Material: PBMCs or T cells enriched from blood (not recorded which). The source is a man between 18 and 35 years old who had recovered from COVID-19. The rearrangement links TRBV3-1 (or the pseudogene TRBV3-2) to TRBJ1-2, with D hard to call. CDR3 sequence: CASSQTQSSYGYTF. In DNA, the CDR3 is TGTGCCAGCAGCCAAACACAGAGTAGCTATGGCTACACCTTC.